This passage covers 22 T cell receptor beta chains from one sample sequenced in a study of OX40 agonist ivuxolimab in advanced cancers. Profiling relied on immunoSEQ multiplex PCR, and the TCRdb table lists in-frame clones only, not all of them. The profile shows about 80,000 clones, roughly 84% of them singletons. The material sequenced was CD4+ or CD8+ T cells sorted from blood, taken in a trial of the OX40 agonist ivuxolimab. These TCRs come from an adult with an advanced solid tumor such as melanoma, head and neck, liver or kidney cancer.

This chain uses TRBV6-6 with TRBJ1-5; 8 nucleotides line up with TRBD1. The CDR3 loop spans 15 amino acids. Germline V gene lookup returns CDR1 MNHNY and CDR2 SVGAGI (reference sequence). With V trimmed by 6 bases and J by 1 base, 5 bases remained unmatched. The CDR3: CASSSGGESNQPQHF. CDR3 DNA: TGTGCCAGCAGCTCAGGGGGCGAGAGCAATCAGCCCCAGCATTTT.

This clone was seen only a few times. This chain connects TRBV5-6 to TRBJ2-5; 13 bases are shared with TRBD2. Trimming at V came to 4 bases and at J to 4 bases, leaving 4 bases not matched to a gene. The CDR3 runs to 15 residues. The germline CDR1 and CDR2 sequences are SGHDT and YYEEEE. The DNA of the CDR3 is TGTGCCAGCAGCAAGGGACTAGCGGGGTCAGAGACCCAGTACTTC. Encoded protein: CASSKGLAGSETQYF.

In nucleotides, the CDR3 is TGTGCCAGCAGTTACCTAGGAGGCACTGAAGCTTTCTTT. Its protein is CASSYLGGTEAFF. The J gene is TRBJ1-1, the V gene TRBV6-5; D is unclear. V lost 2 bases, J lost 4 bases, and 8 bases lay in between. In germline, CDR1 is MNHEY, CDR2 SVGAGI. The CDR3 runs 13 residues.

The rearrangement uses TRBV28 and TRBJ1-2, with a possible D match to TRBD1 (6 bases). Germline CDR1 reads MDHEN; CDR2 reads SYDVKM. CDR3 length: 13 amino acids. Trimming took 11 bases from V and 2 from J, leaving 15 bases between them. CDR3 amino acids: CAVQGITNYGYTF. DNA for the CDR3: TGTGCCGTACAGGGTATTACCAACTATGGCTACACCTTC.

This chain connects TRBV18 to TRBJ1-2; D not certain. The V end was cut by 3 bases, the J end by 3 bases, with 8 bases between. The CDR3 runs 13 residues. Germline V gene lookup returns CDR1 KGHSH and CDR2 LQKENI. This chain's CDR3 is CASSPQDYYGYTF. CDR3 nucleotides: TGTGCCAGCTCACCTCAGGATTACTATGGCTACACCTTC.

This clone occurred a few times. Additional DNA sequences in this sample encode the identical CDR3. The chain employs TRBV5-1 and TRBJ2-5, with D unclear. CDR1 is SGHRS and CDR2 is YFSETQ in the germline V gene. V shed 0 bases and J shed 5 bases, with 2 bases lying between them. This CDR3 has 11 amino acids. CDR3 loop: CASSLEETQYF. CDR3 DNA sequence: TGCGCCAGCAGCTTGGAGGAGACCCAGTACTTC.

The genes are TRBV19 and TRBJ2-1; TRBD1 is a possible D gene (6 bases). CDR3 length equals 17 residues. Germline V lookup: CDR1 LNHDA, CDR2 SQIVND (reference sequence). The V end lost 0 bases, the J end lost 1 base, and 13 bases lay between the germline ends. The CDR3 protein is CASSIDWGRSSYNEQFF. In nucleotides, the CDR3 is TGTGCCAGTAGTATAGATTGGGGGCGGTCATCCTACAATGAGCAGTTCTTC.

The CDR3 spells CASSQEWDGTYNEQFF. The CDR3, as DNA: TGTGCCAGCAGCCAAGAGTGGGATGGGACCTACAATGAGCAGTTCTTC. This sequence joins TRBV4-2 and TRBJ2-1; no clear D gene. The CDR3 loop spans 16 amino acids. The ends were cut back, 0 bases at V and 2 bases at J, with 11 bases in the middle. Germline V gene sequence: CDR1 LGHNA, CDR2 YNFKEQ.

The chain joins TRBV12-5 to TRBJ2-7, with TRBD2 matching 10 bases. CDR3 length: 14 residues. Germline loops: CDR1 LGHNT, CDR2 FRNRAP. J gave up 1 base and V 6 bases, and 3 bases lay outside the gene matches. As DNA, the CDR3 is TGTGCTAGTGGCTCAGCGGGAGGGTCCTACGAGCAGTACTTC. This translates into CASGSAGGSYEQYF.

This CDR3 reads CASSPHAGAPVGYTF. CDR3 nucleotides: TGTGCCAGCAGCCCGCATGCGGGTGCCCCCGTGGGCTACACCTTC. V gene TRBV7-2 combines with J gene TRBJ1-2, with D uncertain. The CDR3 covers 15 residues. In germline, CDR1 is SGHTA, CDR2 FQGNSA. V lost 5 bases and J lost 8, with 21 bases in between.

CDR3: CASSLYVQETQYF. The CDR3 region has the DNA TGTGCCAGCAGCTTATATGTCCAAGAGACCCAGTACTTC. The rearrangement links TRBV11-2 to TRBJ2-5; D gene uncertain. Deletions cut 2 bases from V and 1 base from J, with 5 bases between. The CDR3 extends over 13 amino acids. Germline-derived CDR1 and CDR2 are SGHAT and FQNNGV.

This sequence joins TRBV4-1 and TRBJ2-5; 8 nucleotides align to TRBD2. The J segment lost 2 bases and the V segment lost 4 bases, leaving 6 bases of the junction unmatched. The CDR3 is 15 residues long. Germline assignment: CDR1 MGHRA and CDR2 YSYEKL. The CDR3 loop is CASSRKLAEQETQYF. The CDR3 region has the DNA TGCGCCAGCAGCCGGAAACTAGCGGAACAAGAGACCCAGTACTTC.

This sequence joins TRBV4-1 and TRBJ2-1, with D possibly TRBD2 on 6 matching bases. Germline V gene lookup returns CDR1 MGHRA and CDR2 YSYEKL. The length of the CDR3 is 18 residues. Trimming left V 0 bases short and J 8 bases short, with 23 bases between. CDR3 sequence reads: CASSQEAGWASVRDEQFF. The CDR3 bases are TGCGCCAGCAGCCAAGAGGCGGGGTGGGCTAGCGTTAGGGATGAGCAGTTCTTC.

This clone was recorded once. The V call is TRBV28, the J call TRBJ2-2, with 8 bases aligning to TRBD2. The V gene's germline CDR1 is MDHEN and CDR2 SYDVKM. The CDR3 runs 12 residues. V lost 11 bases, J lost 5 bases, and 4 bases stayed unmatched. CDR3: CASGGVTGELFF. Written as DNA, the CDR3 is TGTGCCTCGGGGGGGGTTACCGGGGAGCTGTTTTTT.

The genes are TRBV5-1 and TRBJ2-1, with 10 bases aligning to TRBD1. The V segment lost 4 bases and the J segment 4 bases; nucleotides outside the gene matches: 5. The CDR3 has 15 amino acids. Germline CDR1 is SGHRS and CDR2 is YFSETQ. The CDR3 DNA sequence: TGCGCCAGCAGCGGGGGACAGGGGCGATACAATGAGCAGTTCTTC. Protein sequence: CASSGGQGRYNEQFF.

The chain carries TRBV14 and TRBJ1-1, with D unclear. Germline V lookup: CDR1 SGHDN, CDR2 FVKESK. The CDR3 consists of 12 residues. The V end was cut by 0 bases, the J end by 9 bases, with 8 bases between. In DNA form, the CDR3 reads TGTGCCAGCAGCCAAGACAGAATTAAAGCTTTCTTT. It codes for CASSQDRIKAFF.

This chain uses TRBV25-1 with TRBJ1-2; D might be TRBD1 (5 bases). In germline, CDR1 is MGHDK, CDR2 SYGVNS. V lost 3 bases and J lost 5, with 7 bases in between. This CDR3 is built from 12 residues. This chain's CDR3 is CASSDREYGYTF. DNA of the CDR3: TGTGCCAGCAGTGACAGGGAATATGGCTACACCTTC.

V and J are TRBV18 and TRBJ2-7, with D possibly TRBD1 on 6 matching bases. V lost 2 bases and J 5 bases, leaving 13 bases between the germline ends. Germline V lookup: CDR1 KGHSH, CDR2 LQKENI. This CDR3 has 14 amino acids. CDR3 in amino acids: CASSPGGQSHEQYF. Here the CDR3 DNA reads TGTGCCAGCTCACCAGGGGGCCAGAGCCACGAGCAGTACTTC.

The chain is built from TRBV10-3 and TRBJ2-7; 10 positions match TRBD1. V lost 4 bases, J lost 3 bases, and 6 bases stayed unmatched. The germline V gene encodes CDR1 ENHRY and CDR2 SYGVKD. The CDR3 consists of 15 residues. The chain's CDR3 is CAISVGTGVFYEQYF. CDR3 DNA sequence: TGTGCCATCAGTGTGGGGACAGGGGTTTTCTACGAGCAGTACTTC.

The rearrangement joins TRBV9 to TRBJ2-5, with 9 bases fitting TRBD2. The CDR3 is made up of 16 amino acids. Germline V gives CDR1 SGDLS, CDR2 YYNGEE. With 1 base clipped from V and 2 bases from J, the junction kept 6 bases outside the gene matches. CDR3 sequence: CASSVSGGGAQETQYF. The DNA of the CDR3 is TGTGCCAGCAGCGTATCAGGCGGGGGGGCACAAGAGACCCAGTACTTC.

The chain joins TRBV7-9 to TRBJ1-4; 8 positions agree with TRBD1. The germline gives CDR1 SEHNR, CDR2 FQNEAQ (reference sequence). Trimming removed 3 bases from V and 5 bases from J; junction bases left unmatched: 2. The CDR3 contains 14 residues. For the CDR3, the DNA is TGTGCCAGCAGCTTGGGACAGGAGAATGAAAAACTGTTTTTT. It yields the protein CASSLGQENEKLFF.

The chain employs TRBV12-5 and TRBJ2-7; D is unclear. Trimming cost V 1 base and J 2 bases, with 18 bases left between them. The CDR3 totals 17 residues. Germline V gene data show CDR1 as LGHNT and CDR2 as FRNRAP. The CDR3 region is CASGLAVMGKETYEQYF. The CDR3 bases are TGTGCTAGTGGTTTGGCCGTAATGGGGAAGGAAACCTACGAGCAGTACTTC. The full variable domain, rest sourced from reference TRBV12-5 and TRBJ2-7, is DARVTQTPRHKVTEMGQEVTMRCQPILGHNTVFWYRQTMMQGLELLAYFRNRAPLDDSGMPKDRFSAEMPDATLATLKIQPSEPRDSAVYFCASGLAVMGKETYEQYFGPGTRLTVT.